The present T cell receptor (beta chain) was sequenced within a study of cytomegalovirus exposure and HLA in healthy donors. Profiled with immunoSEQ multiplex PCR; TCRdb holds only in-frame clones, not every one. The sample contains hundreds of thousands of clones, just over 85% of which appear only once. Overall study findings and caveats: The authors listed some 160 TCR beta chains as cytomegalovirus-associated. Cytomegalovirus status, reportedly, was diagnosed with high specificity and sensitivity by the classifier.

V gave up 2 bases and J gave up 8 bases; unmatched junction bases: 6. Germline V gene sequence: CDR1 LNHNV, CDR2 YYDKDF (reference sequence). The CDR3 spans 14 residues. Regarding this clone: Its antigen is unknown.

The sample consisted of PBMCs. V is TRBV15 and J is TRBJ1-5; TRBD1 matches 7 bases. This sequence was found in a woman aged 18 to 35 in good health and CMV-seronegative. CDR3 coding DNA: TGTGCCACCAGCAGAAGACAGGGTTTGGAGCCCCAGCATTTT. The encoded protein is CATSRRQGLEPQHF.